This TCR beta chain is from a study of shared T cell receptors in the human thymus. TCRdb's copy holds only in-frame clones and misses some; the assay was immunoSEQ multiplex PCR. This table has about 660,000 clones, around 87% appearing once. The V gene end was trimmed by 4 bases and the J gene end by 3 bases; junction bases not matched to a gene: 6. From germline, CDR1 is MNHNS and CDR2 SASEGT. The CDR3 runs to 15 residues. The same sample was also studied in work on human thymus T cells.

The TCR originated in a boy in the first two years of life with a congenital heart defect. The specimen was thymocytes. This chain joins TRBV6-1 and TRBJ1-3, with 7 nucleotides matching TRBD1. The CDR3 is CASSVTGAGGNTIYF. The CDR3 DNA reads TGTGCCAGCAGTGTCACAGGGGCGGGTGGAAACACCATATATTTT.